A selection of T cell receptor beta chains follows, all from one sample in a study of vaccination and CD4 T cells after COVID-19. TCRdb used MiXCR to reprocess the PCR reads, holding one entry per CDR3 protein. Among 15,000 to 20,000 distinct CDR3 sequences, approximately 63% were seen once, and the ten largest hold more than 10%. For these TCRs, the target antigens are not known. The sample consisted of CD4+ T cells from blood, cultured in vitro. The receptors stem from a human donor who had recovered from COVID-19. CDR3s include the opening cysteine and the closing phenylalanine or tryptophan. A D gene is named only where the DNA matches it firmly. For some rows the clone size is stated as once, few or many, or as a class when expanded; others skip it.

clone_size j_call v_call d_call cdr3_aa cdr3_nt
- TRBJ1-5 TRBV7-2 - CASSLGVRENQPQHF TGTGCCAGCAGCTTAGGTGTCAGGGAAAATCAGCCCCAGCATTTT
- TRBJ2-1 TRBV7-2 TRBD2 CAVSRYERGYNEQFF TGTGCCGTAAGTAGGTATGAGCGGGGTTACAATGAGCAGTTCTTC
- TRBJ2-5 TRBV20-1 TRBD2 CSARDLTSGRQTQYF TGCAGTGCTAGAGATCTGACTAGCGGGAGGCAGACCCAGTACTTC
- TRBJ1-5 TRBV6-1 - CASSEDSFYSNQPQHF TGTGCCAGCAGTGAGGACAGTTTCTATAGCAATCAGCCCCAGCATTTT
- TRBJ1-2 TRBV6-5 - CASSYSFRGPYGYTF TGTGCCAGCAGTTACTCCTTCAGGGGTCCCTATGGCTACACCTTC
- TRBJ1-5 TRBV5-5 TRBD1 CASSLTGGQPQHF TGTGCCAGCAGCCTGACAGGGGGTCAGCCCCAGCATTTT
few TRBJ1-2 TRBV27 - CASSLRHTYGYTF TGTGCCAGCAGTTTAAGACATACCTATGGCTACACCTTC
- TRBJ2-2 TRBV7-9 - CASSFSAAAGELFF TGTGCCAGCAGCTTTTCAGCGGCGGCCGGGGAGCTGTTTTTT
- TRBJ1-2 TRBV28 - CASSIRNYGYTF TGTGCCAGCAGCATCCGTAACTATGGCTACACCTTC
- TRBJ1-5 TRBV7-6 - CASSLVIQPQHF TGTGCCAGCAGCTTAGTGATTCAGCCCCAGCATTTT
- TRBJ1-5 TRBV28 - CASSFPGSGDQPQHF TGTGCCAGCAGTTTCCCAGGATCAGGGGATCAGCCCCAGCATTTT
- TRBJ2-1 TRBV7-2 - CASSLKGHSSYNEQFF TGTGCCAGCAGCCTAAAGGGACATAGCTCCTACAATGAGCAGTTCTTC
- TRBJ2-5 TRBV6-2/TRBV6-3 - CASSYGMGHPQETQYF TGTGCCAGCAGTTACGGGATGGGCCACCCCCAAGAGACCCAGTACTTC
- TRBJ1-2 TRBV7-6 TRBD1 CASSLPRGSGYTF TGTGCCAGCAGTCTCCCCAGGGGGTCTGGCTACACCTTC
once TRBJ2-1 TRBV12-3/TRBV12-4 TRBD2 CASSTGGGWNEQFF TGTGCCAGCAGCACGGGGGGAGGGTGGAATGAGCAGTTCTTC
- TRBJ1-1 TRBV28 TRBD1 CASSRQGLNTEAFF TGTGCCAGCAGTCGACAGGGGTTGAACACTGAAGCTTTCTTT
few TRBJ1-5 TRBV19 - CASSGERGSNQPQHF TGTGCCAGTAGTGGAGAACGGGGTAGCAATCAGCCCCAGCATTTT
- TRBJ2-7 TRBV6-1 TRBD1 CASRDRVWEQYF TGTGCCAGCAGGGACAGGGTATGGGAGCAGTACTTC
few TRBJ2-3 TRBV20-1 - CSARGGASGPDTQYF TGCAGTGCTAGAGGCGGGGCGTCGGGCCCAGATACGCAGTATTTT
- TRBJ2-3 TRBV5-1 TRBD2 CASSSTSGTDTQYF TGCGCCAGCAGCTCGACTAGCGGCACAGATACGCAGTATTTT
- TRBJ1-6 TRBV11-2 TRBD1 CASSYGQAANSPLHF TGTGCCAGCAGTTACGGACAGGCCGCGAATTCACCCCTCCACTTT
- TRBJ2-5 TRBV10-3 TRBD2 CAISGGTSRSWETQYF TGTGCCATCAGTGGGGGGACTAGCCGGTCTTGGGAGACCCAGTACTTC